This T cell receptor beta chain was sequenced in a study of cytotoxic CD8 clonotypes in ibrutinib-treated CLL. Regarding the study as a whole: Public clonotypes, found uncommonly, either contracted or stayed stable on treatment. Sustained-remission patients were sampled at different times than progressing patients were. Baseline levels of clonality went above those of age-matched healthy donors and moved with circulating CD8+ T-cell counts.

About this clone: Antigen: not known.

A 1 in 200,000 to 1 in 1 million T cell depth was the sequencing target. Produced via immunoSEQ multiplex PCR; TCRdb's table is partial and in-frame only. This sample has about 140,000 clones, with 75% to 85% found just once. CDR1 is SNHLY, CDR2 FYNNEI, per germline. The CDR3 loop spans 14 amino acids. V lost 4 bases and J lost 3; bases outside the gene matches: 3. The gene calls are TRBV2 and TRBJ2-1; TRBD2 agrees at 7 bases. This clonotype was obtained from a human donor with chronic lymphocytic leukemia. The sample was PBMCs, taken after 36 months of ibrutinib treatment. CDR3 amino acids: CASSVSGRYNEQFF. CDR3 sequence (DNA): TGTGCCAGCAGTGTTAGCGGGCGCTACAATGAGCAGTTCTTC. Full variable domain (outside the CDR3, taken from reference TRBV2 and TRBJ2-1): EPEVTQTPSHQVTQMGQEVILRCVPISNHLYFYWYRQILGQKVEFLVSFYNNEISEKSEIFDDQFSVERPDGSNFTLKIRSTKLEDSAMYFCASSVSGRYNEQFFGPGTRLTVL.